Detailed here is one T cell receptor (beta chain). As yet, its antigen is unknown. With only one base between it and a far larger clone, this is likely a read error. Within the sample, other DNA sequences also encode this same CDR3. This record comes from a study of CD8+ T cells in alopecia areata. Sequencing templates came from extracted RNA that was reverse transcribed into cDNA. Libraries were prepared by immunoSEQ multiplex PCR; TCRdb keeps only in-frame clonotypes and omits some of them. Of 95,000 to 120,000 clones listed, 45% to 60% are singletons. Study-level findings and limits: Clonality in lesional scalp, especially alopecia totalis/universalis, exceeded that of normal scalp. Unlike in mice, where it was clearer, TCR sharing across patients was less clear, possibly HLA-related.

Specimens obtained from alopecia areata patients comprised lesional scalp punch biopsies and peripheral blood. The V end was cut by 1 base, the J end by 10 bases, with 14 bases between. The CDR3 covers 14 residues. The V gene's germline CDR1 is SGHTA and CDR2 FQGNSA. This TCR was sampled from a human donor with alopecia areata. The sequencing input was NKG2D-low CD8+ T cells sorted from blood. The chain is built from TRBV7-2 and TRBJ2-1; perhaps TRBD2 as D (5 bases). This CDR3 reads CASSLGVASGEQFF. The DNA of the CDR3 is TGTGCCAGCAGCTTAGGGGTAGCTTCGGGGGAGCAGTTCTTC.